This T cell receptor (beta chain) came from a study of Graves' ophthalmopathy and Graves' hyperthyroidism. Study results and caveats: Appearing in blood as well were most expanded thyroid clonotypes above 0.001 frequency.

RNA transcripts were the source from which TCR beta CDR3 regions were amplified. The first round was an RT-PCR with HTBI primers, and the second round was a multiplex PCR. MiXCR, run by TCRdb on the multiplex PCR reads, gives a single entry per CDR3 protein. The repertoire holds roughly 610,000 distinct CDR3 sequences, with around a fifth as singletons. This clonotype was counted ten times or more. Its specificity is not known. Reliance was placed on clinical symptoms, serum thyroxine, TRAb, thyroid ultrasound and orbital computed tomography for diagnosis. Between the trimmed V and J ends, which lost 3 bases and 0 bases, there was a span of 9 bases. Germline assignment: CDR1 MNHEY and CDR2 SVGAGI. The CDR3 runs to 15 residues.

The TCR was taken from a young woman with stable Graves' hyperthyroidism. Some clones in this sample may be carry-over from other donors' samples. This chain connects TRBV6-5 to TRBJ1-5; no reliable D call. The sample taken for sequencing was peripheral blood. The CDR3 loop reads CASSYSRNSNQPQHF. DNA for the CDR3: TGTGCCAGCAGTTATTCCAGGAATAGCAATCAGCCCCAGCATTTT.